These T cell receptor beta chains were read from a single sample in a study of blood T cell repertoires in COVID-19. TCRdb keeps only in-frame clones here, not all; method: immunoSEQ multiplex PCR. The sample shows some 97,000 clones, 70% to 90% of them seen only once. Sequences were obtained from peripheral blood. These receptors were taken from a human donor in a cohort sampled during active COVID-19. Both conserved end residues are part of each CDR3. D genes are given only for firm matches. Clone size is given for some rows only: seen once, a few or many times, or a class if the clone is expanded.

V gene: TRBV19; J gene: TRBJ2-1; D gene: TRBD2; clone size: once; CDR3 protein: CASSINSGSRRFF; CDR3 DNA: TGTGCCAGTAGTATAAATAGCGGGAGCCGGCGGTTCTTC
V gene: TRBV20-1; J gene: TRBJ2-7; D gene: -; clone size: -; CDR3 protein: CSARQGYEQYF; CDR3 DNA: TGCAGTGCTAGACAGGGTTACGAGCAGTACTTC
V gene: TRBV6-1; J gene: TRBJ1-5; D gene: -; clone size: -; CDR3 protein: CASSEQNSGVQPQHF; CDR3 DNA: TGTGCCAGCAGTGAGCAGAACTCAGGGGTTCAGCCCCAGCATTTT
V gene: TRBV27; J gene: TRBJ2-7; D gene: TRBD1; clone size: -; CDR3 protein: CASSLRDRGTYEQYF; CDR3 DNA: TGTGCCAGCAGTTTACGCGACAGGGGGACCTACGAGCAGTACTTC
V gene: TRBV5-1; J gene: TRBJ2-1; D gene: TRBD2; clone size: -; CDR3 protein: CASSLVASGNYNEQFF; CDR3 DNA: TGCGCCAGCAGCTTGGTGGCTAGCGGAAACTACAATGAGCAGTTCTTC
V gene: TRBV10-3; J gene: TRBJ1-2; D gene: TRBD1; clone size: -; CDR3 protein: CAISERGQGGGYTF; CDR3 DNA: TGTGCCATCAGTGAGCGGGGACAGGGTGGTGGCTACACCTTC
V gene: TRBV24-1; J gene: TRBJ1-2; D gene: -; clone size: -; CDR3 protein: CATSEGDNYGYTF; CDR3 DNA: TGTGCCACCAGTGAAGGGGATAACTATGGCTACACCTTC
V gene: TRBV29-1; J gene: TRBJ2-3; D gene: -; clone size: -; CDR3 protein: CSTTPFDTIFDTQYF; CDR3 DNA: TGCAGCACCACCCCCTTCGACACCATTTTCGATACGCAGTATTTT
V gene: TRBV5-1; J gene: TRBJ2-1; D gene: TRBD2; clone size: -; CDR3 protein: CASSSRAGDNEQFF; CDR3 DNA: TGCGCCAGCAGCTCGAGAGCGGGGGACAATGAGCAGTTCTTC
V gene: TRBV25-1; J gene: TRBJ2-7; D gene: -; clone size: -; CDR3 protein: CASSDLKTAYEQYF; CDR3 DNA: TGTGCCAGCAGTGACCTTAAAACAGCTTACGAGCAGTACTTC
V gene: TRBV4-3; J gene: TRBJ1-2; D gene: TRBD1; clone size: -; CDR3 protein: CASSQGTGPTNYGYTF; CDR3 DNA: TGCGCCAGCAGCCAAGGGACAGGGCCTACTAACTATGGCTACACCTTC
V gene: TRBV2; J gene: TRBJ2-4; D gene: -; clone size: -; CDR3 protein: CASRDRNIQYF; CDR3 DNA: TGTGCCAGCCGCGATCGTAACATTCAGTACTTC
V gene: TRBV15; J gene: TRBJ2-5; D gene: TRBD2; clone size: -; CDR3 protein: CATSRGTSGRALETQYF; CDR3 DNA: TGTGCCACCAGCAGAGGGACTAGCGGGAGGGCCCTTGAGACCCAGTACTTC
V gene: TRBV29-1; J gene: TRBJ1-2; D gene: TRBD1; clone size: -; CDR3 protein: CSVGDRGYGYTF; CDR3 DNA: TGCAGCGTTGGGGACAGGGGCTATGGCTACACCTTC
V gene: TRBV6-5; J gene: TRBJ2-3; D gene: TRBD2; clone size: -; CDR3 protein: CASRDGTSGTDTQYF; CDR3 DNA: TGTGCCAGCAGAGACGGGACTAGCGGGACCGATACGCAGTATTTT
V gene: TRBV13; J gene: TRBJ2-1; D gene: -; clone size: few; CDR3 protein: CASSLVRDWGEQFF; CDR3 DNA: TGTGCCAGCAGCTTAGTCAGGGACTGGGGCGAGCAGTTCTTC
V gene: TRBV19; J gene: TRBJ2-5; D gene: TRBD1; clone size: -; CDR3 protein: CASSTTGVGETQYF; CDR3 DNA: TGTGCCAGTAGTACCACAGGGGTCGGGGAGACCCAGTACTTC
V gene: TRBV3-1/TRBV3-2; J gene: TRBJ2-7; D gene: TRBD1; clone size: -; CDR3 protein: CASSQPGQVYEQYF; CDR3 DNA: TGTGCCAGCAGCCAACCGGGACAGGTCTACGAGCAGTACTTC
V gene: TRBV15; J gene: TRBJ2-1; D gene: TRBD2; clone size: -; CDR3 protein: CATSSFSGTAYNEQFF; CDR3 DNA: TGTGCCACCAGCAGTTTTAGCGGGACCGCCTACAATGAGCAGTTCTTC
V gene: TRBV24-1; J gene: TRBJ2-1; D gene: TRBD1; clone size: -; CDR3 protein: CATSETGGIFNEQFF; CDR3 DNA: TGTGCCACCAGTGAAACAGGGGGCATTTTCAATGAGCAGTTCTTC
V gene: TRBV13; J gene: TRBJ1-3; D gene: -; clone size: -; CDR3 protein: CASSLGGYSGNTIYF; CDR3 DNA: TGTGCCAGCAGCTTGGGGGGATACTCTGGAAACACCATATATTTT
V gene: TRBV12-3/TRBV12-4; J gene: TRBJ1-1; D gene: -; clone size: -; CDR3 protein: CASSLMGLAFF; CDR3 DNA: TGTGCCAGCAGTTTAATGGGCTTAGCTTTCTTT
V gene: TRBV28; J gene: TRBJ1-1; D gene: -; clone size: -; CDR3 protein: CASSPSYTEAFF; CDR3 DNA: TGTGCCAGCAGTCCCTCTTACACTGAAGCTTTCTTT
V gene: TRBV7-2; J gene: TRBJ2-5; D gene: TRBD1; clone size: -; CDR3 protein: CASSSRTGQETQYF; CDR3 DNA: TGTGCCAGCAGCTCGAGGACAGGGCAAGAGACCCAGTACTTC
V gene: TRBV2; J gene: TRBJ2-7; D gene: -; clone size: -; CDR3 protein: CASRQQGNEQYF; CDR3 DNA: TGTGCCAGCAGGCAGCAGGGAAACGAGCAGTACTTC
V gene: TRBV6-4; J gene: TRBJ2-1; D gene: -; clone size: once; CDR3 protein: CASSGYPSDYNEQFF; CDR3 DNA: TGTGCCAGCAGTGGCTATCCGAGCGACTACAATGAGCAGTTCTTC
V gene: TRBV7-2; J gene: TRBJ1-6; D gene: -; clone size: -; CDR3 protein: CASGGSAGWTLHF; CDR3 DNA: TGTGCCAGCGGGGGGTCCGCCGGTTGGACCCTCCACTTT
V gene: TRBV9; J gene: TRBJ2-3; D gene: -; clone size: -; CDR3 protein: CASSVEMSTDTQYF; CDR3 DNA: TGTGCCAGCAGCGTAGAAATGTCGACAGATACGCAGTATTTT
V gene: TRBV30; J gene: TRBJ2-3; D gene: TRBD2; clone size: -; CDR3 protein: CAWSEGTSGNTDTQYF; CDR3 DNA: TGTGCCTGGAGTGAAGGGACTAGCGGTAACACAGATACGCAGTATTTT
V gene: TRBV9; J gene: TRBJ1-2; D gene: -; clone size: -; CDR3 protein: CASSPRWGEPNYGYTF; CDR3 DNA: TGTGCCAGCAGCCCCCGATGGGGGGAACCTAACTATGGCTACACCTTC
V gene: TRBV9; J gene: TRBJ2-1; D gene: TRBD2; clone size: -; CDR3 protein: CASSVMGLAYNEQFF; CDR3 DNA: TGTGCCAGCAGCGTAATGGGACTAGCCTACAATGAGCAGTTCTTC
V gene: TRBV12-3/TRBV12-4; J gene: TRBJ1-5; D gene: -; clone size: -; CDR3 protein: CATGRGNQPQHF; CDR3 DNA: TGTGCCACCGGTCGGGGGAATCAGCCCCAGCATTTT
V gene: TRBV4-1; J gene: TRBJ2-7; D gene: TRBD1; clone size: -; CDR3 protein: CASSQSVGQGMHEQYF; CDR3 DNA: TGCGCCAGCAGCCAGTCAGTCGGACAGGGCATGCACGAGCAGTACTTC
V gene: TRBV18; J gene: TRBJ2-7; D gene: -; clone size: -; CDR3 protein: CASSPGGTGYEQYF; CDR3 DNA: TGTGCCAGCTCACCAGGGGGCACGGGCTACGAGCAGTACTTC
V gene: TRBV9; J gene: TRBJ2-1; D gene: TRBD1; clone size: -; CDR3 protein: CASSPFGRQGGNEQFF; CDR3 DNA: TGTGCCAGCAGCCCTTTCGGGAGACAGGGGGGCAATGAGCAGTTCTTC
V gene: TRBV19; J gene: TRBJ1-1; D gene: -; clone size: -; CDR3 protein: CASTDRNTEAFF; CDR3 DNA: TGTGCCAGTACGGACAGAAACACTGAAGCTTTCTTT
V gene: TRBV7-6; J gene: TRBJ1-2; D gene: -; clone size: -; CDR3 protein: CASSHGTRSGGYTF; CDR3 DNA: TGTGCCAGCAGCCACGGGACTCGGAGCGGTGGCTACACCTTC
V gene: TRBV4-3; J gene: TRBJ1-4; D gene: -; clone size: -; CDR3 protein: CASSQEAAVATNEKLFF; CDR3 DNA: TGCGCCAGCAGCCAAGAGGCGGCCGTCGCAACTAATGAAAAACTGTTTTTT
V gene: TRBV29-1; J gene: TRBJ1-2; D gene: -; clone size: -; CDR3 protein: CSVLGTVNYGYTF; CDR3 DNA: TGCAGCGTACTGGGGACTGTTAACTATGGCTACACCTTC
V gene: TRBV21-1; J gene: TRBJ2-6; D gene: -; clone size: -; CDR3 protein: CASRHRTGGSGANVLTF; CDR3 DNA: TGTGCCAGCAGGCATAGGACAGGGGGCTCTGGGGCCAACGTCCTGACTTTC
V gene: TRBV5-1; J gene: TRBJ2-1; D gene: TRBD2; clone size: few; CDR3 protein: CASSLVASGYNEQFF; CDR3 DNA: TGCGCCAGCAGCTTGGTGGCTAGCGGTTACAATGAGCAGTTCTTC
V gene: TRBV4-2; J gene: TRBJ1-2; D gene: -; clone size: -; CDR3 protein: CASSQVSEGDYGYTF; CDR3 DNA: TGTGCCAGCAGCCAAGTTAGCGAGGGGGACTATGGCTACACCTTC
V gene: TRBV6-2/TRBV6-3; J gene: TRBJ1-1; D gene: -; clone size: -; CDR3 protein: CASSLDSGWFRAFF; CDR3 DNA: TGTGCCAGCAGTTTGGACAGCGGATGGTTCAGAGCTTTCTTT
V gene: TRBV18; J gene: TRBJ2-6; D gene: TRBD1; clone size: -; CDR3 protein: CASSPDRAGANVLTF; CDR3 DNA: TGTGCCAGCTCACCCGACAGGGCTGGGGCCAACGTCCTGACTTTC
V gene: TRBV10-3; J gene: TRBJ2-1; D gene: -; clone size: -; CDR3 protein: CAISEPTSFREQFF; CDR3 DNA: TGTGCCATCAGTGAACCGACTAGTTTCCGCGAGCAGTTCTTC
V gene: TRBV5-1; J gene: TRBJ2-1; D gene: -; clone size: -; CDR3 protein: CASSFRRVGLSLADEQFF; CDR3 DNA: TGCGCCAGCAGCTTTAGGCGGGTTGGTCTGTCCTTAGCGGATGAGCAGTTCTTC
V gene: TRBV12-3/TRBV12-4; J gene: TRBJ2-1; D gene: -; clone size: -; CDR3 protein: CASSHRHLNEQFF; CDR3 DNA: TGTGCCAGCAGTCACCGACATTTGAATGAGCAGTTCTTC
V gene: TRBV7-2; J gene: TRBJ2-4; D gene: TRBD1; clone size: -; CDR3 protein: CASSLAQGDIQYF; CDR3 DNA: TGTGCCAGCAGCTTAGCTCAGGGGGACATTCAGTACTTC
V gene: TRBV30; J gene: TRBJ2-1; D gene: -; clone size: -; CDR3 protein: CAWSEYNNEQFF; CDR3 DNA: TGTGCCTGGAGTGAATATAACAATGAGCAGTTCTTC
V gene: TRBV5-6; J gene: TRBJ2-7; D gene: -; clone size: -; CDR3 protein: CASRKTPLYEQYF; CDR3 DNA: TGTGCCAGCAGAAAAACCCCGCTATACGAGCAGTACTTC
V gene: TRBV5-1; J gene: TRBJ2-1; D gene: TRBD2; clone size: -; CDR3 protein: CASLPAGGAYNEQFF; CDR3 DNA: TGCGCCAGTCTGCCAGCGGGGGGAGCTTACAATGAGCAGTTCTTC
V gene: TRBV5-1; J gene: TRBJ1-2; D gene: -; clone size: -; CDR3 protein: CASSGGDGYGYTF; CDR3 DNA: TGCGCCAGCAGCGGGGGGGACGGCTATGGCTACACCTTC
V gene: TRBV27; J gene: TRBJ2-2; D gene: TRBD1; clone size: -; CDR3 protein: CASSPGQGAYGELFF; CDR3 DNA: TGTGCCAGCAGTCCGGGACAGGGGGCTTATGGGGAGCTGTTTTTT
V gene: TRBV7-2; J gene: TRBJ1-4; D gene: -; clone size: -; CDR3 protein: CASSQGQFVSSLFF; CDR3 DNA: TGTGCCAGCAGCCAAGGACAGTTTGTGTCCTCCCTGTTTTTT
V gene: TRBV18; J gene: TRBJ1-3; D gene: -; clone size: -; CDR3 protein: CASSPQGELSNTIYF; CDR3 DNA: TGTGCCAGCTCACCACAGGGAGAGCTATCAAACACCATATATTTT